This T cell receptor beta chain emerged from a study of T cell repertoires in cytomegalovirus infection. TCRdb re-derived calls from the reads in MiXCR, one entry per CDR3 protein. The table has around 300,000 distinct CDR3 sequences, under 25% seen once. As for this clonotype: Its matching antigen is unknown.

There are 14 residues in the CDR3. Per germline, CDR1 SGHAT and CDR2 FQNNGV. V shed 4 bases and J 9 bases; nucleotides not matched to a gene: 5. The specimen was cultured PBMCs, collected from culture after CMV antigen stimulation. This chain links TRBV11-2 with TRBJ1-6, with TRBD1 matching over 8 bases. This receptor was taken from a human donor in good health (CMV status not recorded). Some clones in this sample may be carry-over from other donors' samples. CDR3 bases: TGTGCCAGCAGCTACGGACAGGGAGGTTCACCCCTCCACTTT. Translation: CASSYGQGGSPLHF.